This TCR beta chain emerged from a study of blood T cells in healthy people across ages. It was with a sample-barcoded 5' primer and a J-beta primer mix that a second PCR of about 6 to 12 cycles was run. TCRdb reprocessed the 5' RACE reads via MiXCR and lists one record per CDR3 protein. The sample yields approximately 800,000 distinct CDR3 sequences, about 56% seen once. This clonotype was seen more than once but under ten times. V gave up 6 bases and J gave up 10 bases, with 27 bases separating them. CDR3 length equals 17 residues. The gene calls are TRBV12-3 or TRBV12-4 and TRBJ1-4, with a weak D call TRBD1 (5 bases). Material for sequencing was blood. The TCR was taken from a man between 35 and 55 years old in good health. CDR3 DNA: TGTGCCAGCAGCCCAGACTCAGGGTACCCGAGCTATGGAAAACTGTTTTTT. Amino acids: CASSPDSGYPSYGKLFF.